The 14 T cell receptor beta chains given below trace back to one sample, sequenced in a study of identical twins (dated by TCRdb to the mid-2010s). Library preparation was by 5' RACE. The instrument was an Illumina HiSeq 2000. The public reads were reprocessed in TCRdb via fastp at Q25 and MiXCR, keeping in-frame beta chains. Merged by CDR3 protein, the rows form single entries marked with the most common genes and DNA. In all, the sample holds roughly 630,000 distinct CDR3 sequences, and just over 7% of those were seen once. 1.5% to 2% of the sample belongs to the ten largest clones. These data were likewise used in another study, on yellow fever vaccine responses in identical twins.

The sequenced sample was PBMCs. These receptors were collected from a woman aged 18-29 years in good health.

This clonotype was detected ten times or more. The CDR3 DNA is TGTGCCAGCACCCCGGACAGGGTAGGAGGCTACACCTTC. This sequence encodes CASTPDRVGGYTF. The chain recombines TRBV12-3 or TRBV12-4 with TRBJ1-2, with 8 bases lining up with TRBD1. Trimming took 7 bases from V and 8 from J; bases not matched to a gene: 9. This CDR3 is built from 13 residues.

This CDR3 reads CASRVDTTSATNEKLFF. CDR3 DNA: TGCGCCAGCAGGGTCGACACTACGTCTGCAACTAATGAAAAACTGTTTTTT. The chain uses TRBV5-1 and TRBJ1-4; D is ambiguous. The CDR3 has 17 residues. Germline CDR1 is SGHRS and CDR2 is YFSETQ. The V end was cut by 5 bases, the J end by 0 bases, with 17 bases between.

The rearrangement links TRBV7-2 to TRBJ2-1; 9 nucleotides align to TRBD2. Germline lookup yields CDR1 SGHTA and CDR2 FQGNSA. J was trimmed by 6 bases and V by 3 bases; bases with no gene match: 6. CDR3 length equals 15 residues. In DNA form, the CDR3 reads TGTGCCAGCAGCTTTATTAGCGGGAGTATCAATGAGCAGTTCTTC. Encoded protein: CASSFISGSINEQFF.

This clonotype was detected ten times or more. The gene calls are TRBV10-3 and TRBJ1-5, with TRBD1 as a possible D gene (5 bases). V dropped 6 bases and J dropped 3 bases, with 9 bases sitting between them. The CDR3 consists of 13 residues. From germline, CDR1 is ENHRY and CDR2 SYGVKD. As DNA, the CDR3 is TGTGCCATCAGCCGACAGTACAATCAGCCCCAGCATTTT. This translates into CAISRQYNQPQHF.

As for this clonotype: The junction departs from the called germline gene at one end, perhaps through a read error. The chain employs TRBV3-1 and TRBJ2-5; 8 nucleotides align to TRBD2. This CDR3 has 17 amino acids. CDR1 is LGHDT, CDR2 YNNKEL, per germline (reference sequence). The CDR3 DNA follows: TGTGCCACCAGCCAACGGCAACTTCAGCGGGGGCAAGAGACCCAGTACTTC. Protein: CATSQRQLQRGQETQYF.

The J gene is TRBJ1-1, the V gene TRBV7-8, with D hard to call. Trimming took off 2 bases at V and 0 bases at J, with 10 bases between the two ends. The germline gives CDR1 SGHVS, CDR2 FQNEAQ. The CDR3 is made up of 15 amino acids. CDR3 DNA: TGTGCCAGCAGCTTACAGGATCGGATGAACACTGAAGCTTTCTTT. It translates to CASSLQDRMNTEAFF.

V is TRBV5-1 and J is TRBJ2-1; D perhaps matches TRBD2 (5 bases). Trimming stripped 4 bases from V and 8 bases from J, with 16 bases between. In germline, CDR1 is SGHRS, CDR2 YFSETQ. CDR3 length: 14 amino acids. The CDR3 here is CASSREWGSDEQFF. The CDR3 DNA reads as TGCGCCAGCAGCCGAGAGTGGGGTAGCGATGAGCAGTTCTTC.

This clonotype was seen more than once but under ten times. V and J are TRBV5-1 and TRBJ2-3; possible D gene TRBD2, 5 bases. Germline V gene lookup returns CDR1 SGHRS and CDR2 YFSETQ. The V and J ends lost 0 bases and 2 bases respectively, with 13 bases between them. This CDR3 comprises 16 residues. In nucleotides, the CDR3 is TGCGCCAGCAGCTTGGATGGTGGGAGAATCACAGATACGCAGTATTTT. Amino acids: CASSLDGGRITDTQYF.

CDR3 residues: CASSMTSGRHYNEQFF. CDR3 DNA sequence: TGTGCCAGCAGCATGACTAGCGGGAGGCACTACAATGAGCAGTTCTTC. J is TRBJ2-1 and V is TRBV2, with 13 bases identical to TRBD2. With V trimmed by 6 bases and J by 3 bases, 5 bases remained unmatched. CDR3 length: 16 amino acids. Germline V gene lookup returns CDR1 SNHLY and CDR2 FYNNEI.

This clonotype was recorded a few times. The chain links TRBV4-1 to TRBJ1-1, with TRBD1 as a possible D gene (5 bases). In germline, CDR1 is MGHRA, CDR2 YSYEKL. Trimming took off 0 bases at V and 10 bases at J, with 15 bases between the two ends. The CDR3 runs to 14 residues. The CDR3 coding sequence is TGCGCCAGCAGCCAAGATACAGGTCTTAGGGGAGCTTTCTTT. It is translated as CASSQDTGLRGAFF.

This clonotype occurred many times. This rearrangement joins TRBV20-1 to TRBJ2-2, with D uncertain. The CDR3 runs to 16 residues. The ends were cut back, 3 bases at V and 6 bases at J, with 20 bases in the middle. Germline-derived CDR1 and CDR2 are DFQATT and SNEGSKA (reference sequence). CDR3 sequence reads: CSASPKGTINAGELFF. CDR3 nucleotide sequence: TGCAGTGCTAGTCCGAAGGGTACCATTAACGCCGGGGAGCTGTTTTTT.

Turning to this clonotype: A much larger clonotype is one base distant, so this may be a read error. The genes are TRBV27 and TRBJ1-2, with D possibly matching TRBD1 (6 bases). Trimming shortened V by 2 bases and J by 3 bases, and 7 bases separated the two germline ends. CDR3 length equals 13 residues. The germline V gene encodes CDR1 MNHEY and CDR2 SMNVEV (reference sequence). The CDR3 reads CASSLKGDYGYTF. The CDR3 DNA is TGTGCCAGCAGTTTAAAGGGGGACTATGGCTACACCTTC.

This clonotype occurred a few times. This chain uses TRBV7-6 with TRBJ2-1; 10 nucleotides line up with TRBD2. The ends lost 5 bases at V and 10 bases at J; junction bases unmatched: 14. The V gene's germline CDR1 is SGHVS and CDR2 FNYEAQ. The CDR3 contains 16 residues. The CDR3 DNA reads as TGTGCCAGCAGCCTCTCGGAACTAGCGGGGTGGGAGGAGCAGTTCTTC. This gives the protein CASSLSELAGWEEQFF.

Ten or more counts support this clonotype. This rearrangement joins TRBV4-1 to TRBJ1-2; D is uncertain. Between the trimmed V and J ends, which lost 0 bases and 6 bases, there was a span of 11 bases. The V gene's germline CDR1 is MGHRA and CDR2 YSYEKL. This CDR3 has 14 amino acids. In DNA, the CDR3 is TGCGCCAGCAGCCAAGAGGGAGGTTTCAATGGCTACACCTTC. It translates to CASSQEGGFNGYTF.